The 20 T cell receptor beta chains below all came from one sample that was sequenced in a study of long-term antiretroviral therapy in people with HIV. Run at survey level, the immunoSEQ assay was version v3.0. Repertoires were generated with immunoSEQ multiplex PCR, while TCRdb's copy carries only in-frame clones and drops some. Of around 29,000 clones in the sample, about 93% were seen once. This specimen consisted of unsorted PBMCs, obtained 6.5 years after starting antiretroviral therapy. The receptor set was obtained from a woman between 40 and 55 years old with HIV.

The chain uses TRBV27 and TRBJ1-6; D is undetermined. CDR3 length: 17 amino acids. V was trimmed by 2 bases and J by 0 bases, leaving 11 bases between them. Germline loops: CDR1 MNHEY, CDR2 SMNVEV (reference sequence). The CDR3 DNA reads TGTGCCAGCAGTTTAGCCCGGACGGACTCCTATAATTCACCCCTCCACTTT. Encoded protein: CASSLARTDSYNSPLHF.

CDR3 protein: CAWRGQGRNSPLHF. Written as DNA, the CDR3 is TGTGCCTGGAGGGGACAGGGGCGGAATTCACCCCTCCACTTT. The chain has TRBV30 and TRBJ1-6; 10 bases are shared with TRBD1. CDR1 and CDR2 (germline): GTSNPN, SVGIG (reference sequence). The CDR3 is 14 residues long. With 3 bases clipped from V and 7 bases from J, the junction kept 3 bases outside the gene matches.

V and J are TRBV9 and TRBJ2-3, with D unresolved. The length of the CDR3 is 13 residues. Deletions cut 0 bases from V and 4 bases from J, with 6 bases between. Germline assignment: CDR1 SGDLS and CDR2 YYNGEE. The CDR3 DNA follows: TGTGCCAGCAGCGTAGAGGTGGCAGATACGCAGTATTTT. Protein: CASSVEVADTQYF.

The genes are TRBV7-9 and TRBJ1-6; possibly TRBD1 for D (5 bases). Looked up from germline, CDR1 is SEHNR and CDR2 is FQNEAQ (reference sequence). V was trimmed by 5 bases and J by 7 bases, leaving 12 bases between them. The CDR3 totals 14 residues. CDR3 amino acids: CASSGGTGNSPLHF. The CDR3 bases are TGTGCCAGCAGCGGAGGGACGGGGAATTCACCCCTCCACTTT.

The V gene is TRBV7-2, the J gene TRBJ1-2, with a possible D match to TRBD1 (5 bases). Deletions cut 4 bases from V and 1 base from J, with 13 bases between. The CDR3 length is 15 residues. CDR1 is SGHTA and CDR2 is FQGNSA in the germline V gene. The CDR3 nucleotides read TGTGCCAGCAGCTGGGGAGACAGCCGTAACTATGGCTACACCTTC. It codes for CASSWGDSRNYGYTF.

Only one count was recorded for this clone. The chain combines TRBV7-8 with TRBJ1-2; 7 bases line up with TRBD1. CDR1 is SGHVS, CDR2 FQNEAQ, per germline. The J segment lost 7 bases and the V segment lost 4 bases, leaving 9 bases of the junction unmatched. CDR3 size: 14 residues. The CDR3 loop reads CASSSQREGAGYTF. DNA of the CDR3: TGTGCCAGCAGCTCCCAAAGGGAGGGGGCTGGCTACACCTTC.

This clone turned up a few times. The rearrangement uses TRBV7-9 and TRBJ1-1; D is ambiguous. Germline values: CDR1 SEHNR, CDR2 FQNEAQ (reference sequence). The V end was cut by 1 base, the J end by 11 bases, with 14 bases between. The CDR3 covers 13 residues. CDR3 nucleotide sequence: TGTGCCAGCAGCTTAGACGTTGAAAAAGGGGCTTTCTTT. This encodes CASSLDVEKGAFF.

This clone was picked up one time. This chain uses TRBV2 with TRBJ1-1, with 8 bases identical to TRBD1. V was clipped by 6 bases and J by 9 bases; unmatched bases: 6. This CDR3 is built from 12 residues. CDR1 and CDR2 (germline): SNHLY, FYNNEI. The CDR3 region has the DNA TGTGCCAGCAGGGCAGGGGGCGAGAAAGCTTTCTTT. Its translation is CASRAGGEKAFF.

This chain uses TRBV7-2 with TRBJ2-3; D unresolved. Germline-derived CDR1 and CDR2 are SGHTA and FQGNSA. V was trimmed by 0 bases and J by 0 bases, leaving 13 bases between them. This CDR3 is 17 amino acids long. The CDR3 bases are TGTGCCAGCAGCTTAGCGTTGGCAGGAACTAGCACAGATACGCAGTATTTT. This encodes CASSLALAGTSTDTQYF. The whole variable domain, filled in from reference TRBV7-2 and TRBJ2-3, reads GAGVSQSPSNKVTEKGKDVELRCDPISGHTALYWYRQSLGQGLEFLIYFQGNSAPDKSGLPSDRFSAERTGGSVSTLTIQRTQQEDSAVYLCASSLALAGTSTDTQYFGPGTRLTVL.

This clone showed up just once. CDR3 in DNA: TGCGCCAGCAGCTTGGAAGGGCATAATTCACCCCTCCACTTT. Translating gives CASSLEGHNSPLHF. The V gene is TRBV5-1, the J gene TRBJ1-6; no clear D gene. Germline assignment: CDR1 SGHRS and CDR2 YFSETQ. V was shortened by 0 bases and J by 5 bases, with 6 bases between the two germline ends. The CDR3 totals 14 residues.

The table lists this clone with a count of one. The J gene is TRBJ2-5, the V gene TRBV5-4, with TRBD2 identical over 16 bases. Germline V gene sequence: CDR1 SGHNT, CDR2 YYREEE (reference sequence). The V gene end was trimmed by 4 bases and the J gene end by 3 bases; junction bases not matched to a gene: 3. This CDR3 comprises 16 residues. The CDR3: CASSRGTSGGEETQYF. CDR3 coding DNA: TGTGCCAGCAGCCGCGGGACTAGCGGGGGGGAAGAGACCCAGTACTTC.

The chain is built from TRBV30 and TRBJ2-5; D might be TRBD1 (6 bases). V lost 1 base and J 8 bases, leaving 17 bases between the germline ends. The CDR3 is made up of 14 amino acids. From germline, CDR1 is GTSNPN and CDR2 SVGIG (reference sequence). The DNA of the CDR3 is TGTGCCTGGAGTGGGCAGGGGTACGGGCGAACCCAGTACTTC. Translating gives CAWSGQGYGRTQYF.

The genes are TRBV10-3 and TRBJ2-3; 10 bases are shared with TRBD2. Trimming removed 7 bases from V and 0 bases from J; junction bases left unmatched: 7. Germline V gene sequence: CDR1 ENHRY, CDR2 SYGVKD. The CDR3 loop spans 16 amino acids. Written as DNA, the CDR3 is TGTGCCATCACTCTTAGCGGGGGGCCTAGCACAGATACGCAGTATTTT. Translation gives CAITLSGGPSTDTQYF.

The chain joins TRBV2 to TRBJ2-3; D remains unclear. This CDR3 is 12 amino acids long. Trimming pared 7 bases from V and 4 bases from J, leaving 9 bases between. CDR1 SNHLY and CDR2 FYNNEI come from the germline V gene. The CDR3 DNA reads TGTGCCAGCACCTTAATAGCAGATACGCAGTATTTT. Encoded protein: CASTLIADTQYF.

The genes are TRBV7-2 and TRBJ2-2; D perhaps matches TRBD1 (5 bases). Germline CDR1 is SGHTA and CDR2 is FQGNSA. CDR3 length: 13 residues. With 8 bases removed from V and 3 bases from J, the gap between germline ends came to 10 bases. CDR3 amino acids: CASGKGDTGELFF. Here the CDR3 DNA reads TGTGCCAGCGGCAAAGGGGACACCGGGGAGCTGTTTTTT.

V and J are TRBV5-4 and TRBJ2-7, with 7 bases aligning to TRBD1. The CDR3 runs to 19 residues. V lost 2 bases, J lost 2 bases, and 19 bases stayed unmatched. Germline CDR1 SGHNT, CDR2 YYREEE (reference sequence). The chain's CDR3 is CASSLPQGLAHPDTYEQYF. Here the CDR3 DNA reads TGTGCCAGCAGCTTACCACAGGGGCTGGCTCATCCTGATACCTACGAGCAGTACTTC.

This sequence joins TRBV30 and TRBJ1-2; the D is unclear. CDR1 and CDR2 from the germline V gene are GTSNPN and SVGIG (reference sequence). The CDR3 sequence is 11 residues long. V gave up 0 bases and J gave up 7 bases, with 6 bases separating them. The CDR3 region is CAWSVSGGYTF. As DNA, the CDR3 is TGTGCCTGGAGTGTATCGGGTGGCTACACCTTC.

This clone was seen just once. V gene TRBV7-9 combines with J gene TRBJ2-3, with 10 bases aligning to TRBD2. Trimming removed 2 bases from V and 4 bases from J; junction bases left unmatched: 6. Germline V lookup: CDR1 SEHNR, CDR2 FQNEAQ (reference sequence). The CDR3 spans 16 residues. The CDR3 region is CASSLRSGGEADTQYF. CDR3 sequence (DNA): TGTGCCAGCAGCTTAAGAAGCGGGGGGGAAGCAGATACGCAGTATTTT.

This clone came up once. This sequence joins TRBV7-8 and TRBJ1-6; D may be TRBD1 (6 bases). The ends were cut back, 3 bases at V and 5 bases at J, with 14 bases in the middle. CDR3 length: 16 amino acids. Germline-derived CDR1 and CDR2 are SGHVS and FQNEAQ. The CDR3 region is CASSLRLSGDNSPLHF. CDR3 coding DNA: TGTGCCAGCAGCTTGCGACTCTCAGGGGATAATTCACCCCTCCACTTT.

The chain joins TRBV13 to TRBJ1-4; D ambiguous. Trimming shortened V by 11 bases and J by 7 bases, and 20 bases separated the two germline ends. The CDR3 contains 14 residues. Germline CDR1 and CDR2: PRHDT and FYEKMQ (reference sequence). The CDR3 sequence: CASGHAREGEKLFF. The CDR3, as DNA: TGTGCCTCGGGCCATGCGAGGGAAGGTGAAAAACTGTTTTTT.